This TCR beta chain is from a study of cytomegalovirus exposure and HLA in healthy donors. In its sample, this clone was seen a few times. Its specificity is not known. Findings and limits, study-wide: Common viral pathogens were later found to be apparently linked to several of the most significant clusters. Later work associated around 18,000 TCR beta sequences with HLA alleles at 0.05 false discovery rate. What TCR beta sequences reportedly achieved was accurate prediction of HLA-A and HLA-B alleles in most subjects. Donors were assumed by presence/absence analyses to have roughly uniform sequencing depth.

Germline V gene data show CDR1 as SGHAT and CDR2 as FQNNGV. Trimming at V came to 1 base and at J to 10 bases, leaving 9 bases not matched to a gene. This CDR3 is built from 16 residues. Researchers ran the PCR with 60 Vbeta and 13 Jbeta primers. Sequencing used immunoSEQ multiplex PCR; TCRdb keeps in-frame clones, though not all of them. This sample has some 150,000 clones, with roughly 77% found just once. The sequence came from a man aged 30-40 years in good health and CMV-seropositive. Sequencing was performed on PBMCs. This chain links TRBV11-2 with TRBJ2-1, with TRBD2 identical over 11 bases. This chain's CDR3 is CASSLVGSGGAREQFF. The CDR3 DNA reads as TGTGCCAGCAGCTTAGTCGGTAGCGGGGGGGCCCGGGAGCAGTTCTTC.